These T cell receptor beta chains were read from a single sample in a study of beta chain features in type 1 diabetes. The data were produced by immunoSEQ multiplex PCR, yet TCRdb's version contains in-frame clones alone and is incomplete. Altogether more than 550,000 clones are present, around 15% being singletons, with the ten largest covering around 0.04%. Sequencing was done on a sample of naive CD4+ T cells from blood. Every receptor here comes from a man between 18 and 29 years old with type 1 diabetes. Both conserved end residues are part of each CDR3. The D gene is left open where the match is weak. Not all rows give a size; the values are once, few, many and, for expanded clones, a class.

V,J,D,size,CDR3,DNA
TRBV19,TRBJ1-1,TRBD1,few,CASGQGNTEAFF,TGTGCCAGCGGACAGGGGAACACTGAAGCTTTCTTT
TRBV5-4,TRBJ1-2,.,.,CASSLDGPYGYTF,TGTGCCAGCAGCTTGGACGGACCCTATGGCTACACCTTC
TRBV29-1,TRBJ2-3,.,.,CSGRTSGADTQYF,TGCAGCGGACGGACCTCCGGAGCGGATACGCAGTATTTT
TRBV7-9,TRBJ2-7,TRBD1,.,CASSWTSGQFEQYF,TGTGCCAGCAGCTGGACATCGGGACAGTTCGAGCAGTACTTC
TRBV7-9,TRBJ2-1,TRBD2,.,CASSLGGRANPEQFF,TGTGCCAGCAGCTTGGGAGGGAGGGCCAATCCTGAGCAGTTCTTC
TRBV5-4,TRBJ1-1,TRBD1,.,CASSLDGTGANPTEAFF,TGTGCCAGCAGCTTGGACGGGACAGGGGCCAACCCCACTGAAGCTTTCTTT
TRBV28,TRBJ1-6,.,.,CASSSPRDGLDNSPLHF,TGTGCCAGCAGTTCCCCCCGGGACGGCTTAGATAATTCACCCCTCCACTTT
TRBV9,TRBJ2-3,TRBD2,few,CASSVNSGGATDTQYF,TGTGCCAGCAGCGTAAATAGCGGGGGGGCGACAGATACGCAGTATTTT
TRBV19,TRBJ2-6,.,.,CASSAWANVLTF,TGTGCCAGTAGTGCCTGGGCCAACGTCCTGACTTTC
TRBV7-9,TRBJ2-5,TRBD2,.,CASSLGLAGGQETQYF,TGTGCCAGCAGCTTAGGGCTAGCGGGGGGCCAAGAGACCCAGTACTTC
TRBV5-4,TRBJ2-3,.,few,CASSTQGGSQSTDTQYF,TGTGCCAGCAGCACCCAGGGAGGTTCCCAGAGCACAGATACGCAGTATTTT
TRBV27,TRBJ2-5,TRBD1,.,CASSPGTGVPETQYF,TGTGCCAGCAGCCCCGGGACAGGGGTCCCCGAGACCCAGTACTTC
TRBV6-5,TRBJ2-5,.,few,CASSYYGGEETQYF,TGTGCCAGCAGTTACTACGGTGGGGAAGAGACCCAGTACTTC
TRBV19,TRBJ2-1,.,.,CASTHPSGYEQFF,TGTGCCAGTACCCATCCTTCGGGATACGAGCAGTTCTTC
TRBV5-1,TRBJ2-7,TRBD2,.,CASSLVASGAYEQYF,TGCGCCAGCAGCTTGGTGGCTAGCGGGGCCTACGAGCAGTACTTC
TRBV7-9,TRBJ2-5,.,few,CASRPQETQYF,TGTGCCAGCAGACCCCAAGAGACCCAGTACTTC
TRBV7-9,TRBJ2-1,TRBD1,.,CASSPRGQASYNEQFF,TGTGCCAGCAGCCCGAGGGGGCAGGCTTCCTACAATGAGCAGTTCTTC
TRBV27,TRBJ2-5,.,.,CASSLPGREETQYF,TGTGCCAGCAGTTTACCCGGACGGGAAGAGACCCAGTACTTC
TRBV29-1,TRBJ2-3,TRBD2,few,CSVVPGGHQDTQYF,TGCAGCGTTGTTCCGGGAGGGCACCAAGATACGCAGTATTTT
TRBV5-6,TRBJ1-2,TRBD1,.,CASSRDRLAGYTF,TGTGCCAGCAGCCGGGACAGGCTTGCTGGCTACACCTTC
TRBV4-2,TRBJ1-2,.,.,CASSRPGGTDYGYTF,TGTGCCAGCAGCCGACCGGGAGGAACAGACTATGGCTACACCTTC
TRBV4-2,TRBJ2-5,TRBD2,.,CASSQAPRGAGQETQYF,TGTGCCAGCAGCCAAGCGCCCCGAGGAGCGGGGCAAGAGACCCAGTACTTC
TRBV7-2,TRBJ1-1,.,.,CASSKETGAEAFF,TGTGCCAGCAGCAAAGAGACCGGGGCCGAAGCTTTCTTT
TRBV7-9,TRBJ2-1,.,few,CASSSGSSYNEQFF,TGTGCCAGCAGCTCCGGTAGCAGTTACAATGAGCAGTTCTTC
TRBV15,TRBJ1-2,.,.,CATSRDQRYGYTF,TGTGCCACCAGCAGAGATCAGCGGTATGGCTACACCTTC